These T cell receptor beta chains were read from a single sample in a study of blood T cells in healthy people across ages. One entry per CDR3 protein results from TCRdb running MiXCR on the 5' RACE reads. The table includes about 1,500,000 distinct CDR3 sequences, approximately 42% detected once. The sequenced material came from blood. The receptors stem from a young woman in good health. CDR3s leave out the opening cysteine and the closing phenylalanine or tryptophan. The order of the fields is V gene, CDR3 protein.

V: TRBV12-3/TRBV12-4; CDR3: ASTVRPSTDTQY
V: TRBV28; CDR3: ASTPEAGSMNTEAF
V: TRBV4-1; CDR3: ASSQRQNTGELF
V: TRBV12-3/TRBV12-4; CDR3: ASRSGGEQF
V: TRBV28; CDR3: ASSVGRPNQPQH
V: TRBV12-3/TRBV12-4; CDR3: ASSPALVAEQF
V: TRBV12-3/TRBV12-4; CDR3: ASSSWQNTQY
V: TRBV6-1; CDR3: ASSENYRNYEQY
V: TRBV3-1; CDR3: ASSQETTGQVYNEQF
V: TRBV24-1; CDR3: ATSDLRGETQY
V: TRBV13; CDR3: ASTILADRVVSGANVLT
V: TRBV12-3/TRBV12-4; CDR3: ASSPGTSTEQY
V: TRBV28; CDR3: ASRIRTGGGTDTQY
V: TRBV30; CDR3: AWSVTLNIQY